The TCR beta chain described here comes from a study of blood T cell repertoires in COVID-19. Enrolled through a virtual design, the participants were between about 18 and 100 years of age and came from about two dozen US areas. Clones were sequenced by immunoSEQ multiplex PCR, and TCRdb holds only the in-frame ones, with some missing. The sample has 90,000 to 120,000 clones; approximately 83% are singletons. The CDR3 loop spans 18 amino acids. CDR1 and CDR2 from the germline V gene are SEHNR and FQNEAQ (reference sequence). The J segment lost 2 bases and the V segment lost 2 bases, leaving 11 bases of the junction unmatched.

This chain joins TRBV7-9 and TRBJ2-7, with 11 bases that match TRBD2. The sequenced material came from PBMCs or T cells enriched from blood (not recorded which). The TCR originated in a woman in her forties or fifties who had recovered from COVID-19. The CDR3 bases are TGTGCCAGCAGCTTATTCTCTAGCGGGGGGTTAAACCCCTACGAGCAGTACTTC. It translates to CASSLFSSGGLNPYEQYF.